This is a list of T cell receptor beta chains from one sample in a study of cytomegalovirus exposure and HLA in healthy donors. Measured with immunoSEQ multiplex PCR; TCRdb has only the in-frame clones, and not every one. The sample has about 76,000 clones, 72% seen once. Input material: PBMCs. These receptors were obtained from a man aged 55 to 70 in good health and CMV-seropositive. Each CDR3 is given with its conserved first and last residue. Each record gives: clone size, V gene, J gene, CDR3 protein. Expanded clones get a size class; other rows say once, few or many, or leave the size out.

-	TRBV5-6	TRBJ2-2	CASSFRGLSWTGELFF
-	TRBV5-1	TRBJ1-2	CASRSGQTPDGYTF
once	TRBV5-1	TRBJ2-2	CASSLIGRANTGELFF
few	TRBV5-1	TRBJ1-4	CASRRTGGGNEKLFF
-	TRBV2	TRBJ2-3	CASSDRSRRADTQYF
-	TRBV6-5	TRBJ1-4	CASSTRDRSRELFF
-	TRBV10-1	TRBJ2-1	CASSELAGGPRNEQFF
few	TRBV7-2	TRBJ1-1	CASSLGGLSSEAFF
-	TRBV29-1	TRBJ2-3	CSVSVSGPTDTQYF
-	TRBV6-6	TRBJ1-1	CATAEQGYGTEAFF
-	TRBV5-6	TRBJ1-1	CASSIRGRGANTEAFF
-	TRBV5-1	TRBJ2-1	CASSLGRVRDNEQFF
-	TRBV7-2	TRBJ2-5	CASSLGMEVYF
-	TRBV10-2	TRBJ2-7	CASSETPSGEQYF
-	TRBV7-9	TRBJ2-7	CSSSFQGAGEQYF
-	TRBV2	TRBJ2-1	CASSEGLFNEQFF
-	TRBV4-1	TRBJ2-1	CASSQDSGRDNEQFF
-	TRBV6-6	TRBJ2-5	CASSYGLAGETQYF
few	TRBV6-1	TRBJ1-2	CASSEGGDYGYTF
-	TRBV7-9	TRBJ2-7	CSSSSPNVGQGLYF
-	TRBV6-1	TRBJ2-3	CASSEQGGTDTQYF
-	TRBV6-5	TRBJ1-1	CASSYSRSTEAFF